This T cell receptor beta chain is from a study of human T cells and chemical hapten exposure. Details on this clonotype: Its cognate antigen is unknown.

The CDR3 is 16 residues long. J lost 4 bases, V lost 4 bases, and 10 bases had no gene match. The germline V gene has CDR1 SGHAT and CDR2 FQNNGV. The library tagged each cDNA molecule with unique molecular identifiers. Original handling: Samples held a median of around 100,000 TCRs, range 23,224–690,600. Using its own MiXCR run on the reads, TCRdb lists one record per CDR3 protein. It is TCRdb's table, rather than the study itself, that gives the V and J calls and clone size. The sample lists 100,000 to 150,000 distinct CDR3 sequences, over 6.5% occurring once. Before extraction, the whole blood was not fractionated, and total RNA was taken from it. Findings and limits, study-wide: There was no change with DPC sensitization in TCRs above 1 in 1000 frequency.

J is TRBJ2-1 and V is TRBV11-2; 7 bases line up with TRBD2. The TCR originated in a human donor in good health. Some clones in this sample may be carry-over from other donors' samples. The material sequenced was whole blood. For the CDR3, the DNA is TGTGCCAGCAGCTCCGGGACTTCCGGGGGGTACAATGAGCAGTTCTTC. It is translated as CASSSGTSGGYNEQFF. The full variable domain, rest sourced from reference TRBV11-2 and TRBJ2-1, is EAGVAQSPRYKIIEKRQSVAFWCNPISGHATLYWYQQILGQGPKLLIQFQNNGVVDDSQLPKDRFSAERLKGVDSTLKIQPAKLEDSAVYLCASSSGTSGGYNEQFFGPGTRLTVL.